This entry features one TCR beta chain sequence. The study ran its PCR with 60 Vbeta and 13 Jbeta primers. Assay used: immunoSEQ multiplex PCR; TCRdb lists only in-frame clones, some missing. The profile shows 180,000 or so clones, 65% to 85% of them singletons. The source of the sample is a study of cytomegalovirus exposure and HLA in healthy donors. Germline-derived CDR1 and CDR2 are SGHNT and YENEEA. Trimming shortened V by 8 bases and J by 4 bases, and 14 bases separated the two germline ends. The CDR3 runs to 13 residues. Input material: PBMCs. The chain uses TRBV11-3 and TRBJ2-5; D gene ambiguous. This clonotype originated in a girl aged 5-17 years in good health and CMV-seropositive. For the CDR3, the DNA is TGTGCCAGCGCCCGACACAATGGAGAGACCCAGTACTTC. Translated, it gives CASARHNGETQYF.